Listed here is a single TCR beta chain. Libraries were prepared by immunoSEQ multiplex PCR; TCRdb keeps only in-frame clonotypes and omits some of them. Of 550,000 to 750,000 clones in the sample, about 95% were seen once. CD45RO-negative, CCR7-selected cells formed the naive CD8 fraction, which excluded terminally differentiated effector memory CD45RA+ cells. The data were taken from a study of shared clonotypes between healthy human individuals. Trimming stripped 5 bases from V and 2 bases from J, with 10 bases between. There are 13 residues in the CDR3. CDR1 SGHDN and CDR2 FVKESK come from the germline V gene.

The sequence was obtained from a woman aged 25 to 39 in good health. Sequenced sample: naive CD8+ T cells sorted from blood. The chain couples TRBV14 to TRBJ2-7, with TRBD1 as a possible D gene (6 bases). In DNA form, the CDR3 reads TGTGCCAGCAGCTCTCGACAGGCCTACGAGCAGTACTTC. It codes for CASSSRQAYEQYF. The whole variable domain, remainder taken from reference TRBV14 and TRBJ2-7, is EAGVTQFPSHSVIEKGQTVTLRCDPISGHDNLYWYRRVMGKEIKFLLHFVKESKQDESGMPNNRFLAERTGGTYSTLKVQPAELEDSGVYFCASSSRQAYEQYFGPGTRLTVT.